The entry that follows covers one T cell receptor (beta chain) sequence. The antigen is unknown. RNA transcripts provided the template for amplifying TCR beta CDR3 regions. An opening RT-PCR round employed HTBI primers and preceded a second-round multiplex PCR. TCRdb reprocessed the multiplex PCR reads via MiXCR and lists one record per CDR3 protein. The sample lists 600,000 to 950,000 distinct CDR3 sequences, roughly two fifths occurring once. The germline V gene encodes CDR1 SEHNR and CDR2 FQNEAQ (reference sequence). This CDR3 spans 16 amino acids. After removal of 6 bases from V and 6 bases from J, the junction contained 13 bases not matched to a gene. The record originates from a study of Graves' ophthalmopathy and Graves' hyperthyroidism. Study-level background: At initial diagnosis, peripheral blood was obtained, and this preceded any treatment.

Isolation of PBMCs was performed using over 8 ml of fresh peripheral blood. Broader study findings: Predictions made by the model for ophthalmopathy progression reached 70% to 71% sensitivity and around 72% specificity. Also, most clonotypes expanded in the thyroid above 0.001 frequency appeared in blood.

The source of this sequence is an adult man with Graves' ophthalmopathy. Source material: peripheral blood. The chain uses TRBV7-9 and TRBJ2-2, with TRBD1 matching over 7 bases. The CDR3, as DNA: TGTGCCAGCAGTCAACAGGGGTCGGCGGCACCCGGGGAGCTGTTTTTT. Translation: CASSQQGSAAPGELFF.